The 29 T cell receptor beta chains below all came from one sample that was sequenced in a study of blood T cell repertoires in COVID-19. TCRdb keeps only in-frame clones here, not all; method: immunoSEQ multiplex PCR. The sample has roughly 180,000 clones, approximately 79% seen once. Sequenced sample: peripheral blood. These receptors originate from a man between 60 and 70 years old with active or convalescent COVID-19.

This clone is labeled as medium-sized. V usage is TRBV12-3 or TRBV12-4 and J usage is TRBJ1-1; TRBD1 agrees at 7 bases. This CDR3 is 13 amino acids long. The V gene end was trimmed by 5 bases and the J gene end by 3 bases; junction bases not matched to a gene: 3. The CDR3 sequence: CASSADRDTEAFF. The CDR3 DNA follows: TGTGCCAGCAGTGCCGACAGGGACACTGAAGCTTTCTTT.

In DNA form, the CDR3 reads TGCGCCAGCAGCCAACTAGTATACGAGACCCAGTACTTC. Protein product: CASSQLVYETQYF. The chain couples TRBV4-1 to TRBJ2-5, with D hard to call. This CDR3 contains 13 residues. The V and J ends lost 2 bases and 5 bases respectively, with 9 bases between them. From germline, CDR1 is MGHRA and CDR2 YSYEKL.

Regarding this clone: This CDR3 is also generated by other DNA sequences in the sample. The CDR3 is CASSERPGTDTQYF. The CDR3 DNA reads as TGTGCCAGCAGTGAGAGGCCCGGCACAGATACGCAGTATTTT. The chain recombines TRBV9 with TRBJ2-3, with no clear D. V was clipped by 5 bases and J by 1 base, with 11 bases between them. CDR3 size: 14 residues. Germline CDR1 reads SGDLS; CDR2 reads YYNGEE.

The chain employs TRBV7-2 and TRBJ2-2; D is unresolved. Germline V CDR1 and CDR2: SGHTA, FQGNSA. The CDR3 runs 15 residues. Deletions cut 1 base from V and 3 bases from J, with 9 bases between. CDR3 bases: TGTGCCAGCAGCTTAGGGCCAAAAGACACCGGGGAGCTGTTTTTT. Protein sequence: CASSLGPKDTGELFF.

The table lists this clone with a few counts. The chain combines TRBV25-1 with TRBJ1-5; D is perhaps TRBD1 (6 bases). Trimming left V 5 bases short and J 7 bases short, with 15 bases between. This CDR3 is 14 amino acids long. CDR1 is MGHDK, CDR2 SYGVNS, per germline. CDR3 amino acids: CASSLGQGNQPQHF. The CDR3 DNA reads TGTGCCAGCAGTCTGGGGCAGGGGAACCAGCCCCAGCATTTT.

J is TRBJ2-7 and V is TRBV30; possible D gene TRBD1, 6 bases. Deletions cut 0 bases from V and 7 bases from J, with 13 bases between. The germline V gene has CDR1 GTSNPN and CDR2 SVGIG (reference sequence). This CDR3 has 13 amino acids. CDR3 sequence (DNA): TGTGCCTGGAGTGTAATGGGGGCTGGAGAGCAGTACTTC. Translating it yields CAWSVMGAGEQYF.

The rearrangement links TRBV5-1 to TRBJ2-7, with TRBD1 as a possible D gene (5 bases). Germline V gene sequence: CDR1 SGHRS, CDR2 YFSETQ. The CDR3 is 15 residues long. Deletions cut 1 base from V and 2 bases from J, with 13 bases between. CDR3 nucleotides: TGCGCCAGCAGCTTGTGGCAGGGCGGCCCCTACGAGCAGTACTTC. The encoded protein is CASSLWQGGPYEQYF.

The V call is TRBV7-8, the J call TRBJ2-1; D might be TRBD1 (6 bases). Germline assignment: CDR1 SGHVS and CDR2 FQNEAQ. The CDR3 is 16 residues long. Trimming took off 4 bases at V and 6 bases at J, with 19 bases between the two ends. For the CDR3, the DNA is TGTGCCAGCAGCTCTTTGGGACAAACCTTGGCCAATGAGCAGTTCTTC. Protein: CASSSLGQTLANEQFF.

This chain links TRBV30 with TRBJ2-7, with D perhaps TRBD2 (5 bases). Germline-derived CDR1 and CDR2 are GTSNPN and SVGIG (reference sequence). The CDR3 consists of 13 residues. V lost 3 bases and J lost 11, with 20 bases in between. The CDR3 bases are TGTGCCTGGAGCGGGATGCGAGCGGCCGCCGAGTACTTC. It specifies CAWSGMRAAAEYF.

As to this clone: Other nucleotide sequences from this sample produce the same CDR3. This rearrangement joins TRBV7-2 to TRBJ2-2; D is unresolved. The germline CDR1 and CDR2 sequences are SGHTA and FQGNSA. V was cut by 3 bases and J by 1 base, with 6 bases left in between. CDR3 length: 14 amino acids. Written as DNA, the CDR3 is TGTGCCAGCAGCTTTTCAGGGAACACCGGGGAGCTGTTTTTT. Protein: CASSFSGNTGELFF.

The chain uses TRBV25-1 and TRBJ2-5; TRBD2 agrees at 14 bases. The CDR3 extends over 15 amino acids. The junction had 7 bases not matched to a gene; V was cut back by 10 bases and J by 3 bases. Germline CDR1 and CDR2: MGHDK and SYGVNS. CDR3 coding DNA: TGTGCCACCGAGACTAGCGGGAGGGCAAAAGAGACCCAGTACTTC. Its translation is CATETSGRAKETQYF. The complete variable domain, with remaining parts taken from reference TRBV25-1 and TRBJ2-5, reads EADIYQTPRYLVIGTGKKITLECSQTMGHDKMYWYQQDPGMELHLIHYSYGVNSTEKGDLSSESTVSRIRTEHFPLTLESARPSHTSQYLCATETSGRAKETQYFGPGTRLLVL.

The chain has TRBV5-1 and TRBJ2-1; 8 nucleotides match TRBD1. The V gene end was trimmed by 7 bases and the J gene end by 10 bases; junction bases not matched to a gene: 7. CDR3 length: 12 residues. In germline, CDR1 is SGHRS, CDR2 YFSETQ. CDR3 sequence reads: CASADRGEEQFF. The CDR3 DNA is TGCGCCAGCGCCGACAGGGGAGAGGAGCAGTTCTTC.

The chain carries TRBV5-4 and TRBJ2-6, with D tentatively TRBD1 (6 bases). V lost 1 base to trimming and J lost 0 bases, with 8 bases between them. CDR1 SGHNT and CDR2 YYREEE come from the germline V gene (reference sequence). The CDR3 consists of 16 residues. The CDR3 DNA sequence: TGTGCCAGCAGCTTGCCCAGGGGCTCTGGGGCCAACGTCCTGACTTTC. Protein sequence: CASSLPRGSGANVLTF.

This clone was seen just once. The rearrangement links TRBV4-3 to TRBJ2-1; 7 nucleotides agree with TRBD1. The CDR3 is 13 amino acids. J lost 3 bases, V lost 5 bases, and 1 base had no gene match. Looked up from germline, CDR1 is LGHNA and CDR2 is YSLEER. In DNA form, the CDR3 reads TGCGCCAGCAGCAGGGACAGCTACAATGAGCAGTTCTTC. Translated: CASSRDSYNEQFF.

This chain links TRBV29-1 with TRBJ2-1; the D is unclear. CDR1 SQVTM and CDR2 ANQGSEA come from the germline V gene. The CDR3 runs to 13 residues. V was shortened by 0 bases and J by 5 bases, with 8 bases between the two germline ends. Here the CDR3 reads CSVEDWHDNEQFF. CDR3 in DNA: TGCAGCGTTGAAGATTGGCACGACAATGAGCAGTTCTTC.

V gene TRBV7-3 combines with J gene TRBJ2-5; the match to TRBD2 covers 7 bases. CDR1 SGHTA and CDR2 FQGTGA come from the germline V gene. The CDR3 has 13 residues. V lost 5 bases, J lost 5 bases, and 5 bases stayed unmatched. The CDR3 DNA is TGTGCCAGCAGCCGTAGCGGGTATGAGACCCAGTACTTC. Translation gives CASSRSGYETQYF.

The chain links TRBV6-5 to TRBJ2-5, with 8 bases that match TRBD1. The CDR3 covers 15 residues. Germline CDR1 reads MNHEY; CDR2 reads SVGAGI. The V gene end was trimmed by 7 bases and the J gene end by 4 bases; junction bases not matched to a gene: 11. The CDR3 bases are TGTGCCAGCACTCAGCAGGGGGCCAGGGGAGAGACCCAGTACTTC. It is translated as CASTQQGARGETQYF.

This rearrangement joins TRBV2 to TRBJ2-1; 10 bases line up with TRBD2. CDR1 is SNHLY, CDR2 FYNNEI, per germline. J lost 5 bases, V lost 3 bases, and 1 base had no gene match. This CDR3 has 14 amino acids. The CDR3 is CASSDLAGDNEQFF. The CDR3 bases are TGTGCCAGCAGTGATCTAGCGGGGGACAATGAGCAGTTCTTC. Based on the CDR3 plus reference TRBV2 and TRBJ2-1, the full variable domain is EPEVTQTPSHQVTQMGQEVILRCVPISNHLYFYWYRQILGQKVEFLVSFYNNEISEKSEIFDDQFSVERPDGSNFTLKIRSTKLEDSAMYFCASSDLAGDNEQFFGPGTRLTVL.

This rearrangement joins TRBV24-1 to TRBJ2-5, with 7 bases identical to TRBD2. V shed 4 bases, J shed 1 base, and the junction held 2 bases outside the gene matches. Germline V gives CDR1 KGHDR, CDR2 SFDVKD. The CDR3 sequence is 14 residues long. The CDR3 sequence: CATSDPSGQETQYF. The CDR3 DNA reads TGTGCCACCAGTGACCCTAGCGGCCAAGAGACCCAGTACTTC.

The gene calls are TRBV19 and TRBJ2-1; TRBD2 matches 7 bases. The J segment lost 5 bases and the V segment lost 8 bases, leaving 9 bases of the junction unmatched. CDR3 size: 14 residues. Germline V gene lookup returns CDR1 LNHDA and CDR2 SQIVND (reference sequence). The CDR3, as DNA: TGTGCCAGTGGGAGCTCGGGACTAAACAATGAGCAGTTCTTC. Translating gives CASGSSGLNNEQFF.

The chain combines TRBV30 with TRBJ1-5; 8 nucleotides agree with TRBD1. This CDR3 contains 16 residues. CDR1 is GTSNPN and CDR2 is SVGIG in the germline V gene (reference sequence). Trimming took 1 base from V and 1 from J; bases not matched to a gene: 6. CDR3 loop: CAWSGPGGRSNQPQHF. The CDR3 DNA reads TGTGCCTGGAGTGGCCCAGGGGGCCGCAGCAATCAGCCCCAGCATTTT.

This clone was seen at least ten times. CDR3 sequence reads: CASSTTGRTEAFF. CDR3 DNA sequence: TGTGCCAGCAGTACTACAGGGCGCACTGAAGCTTTCTTT. This chain joins TRBV27 and TRBJ1-1; maybe TRBD1 (6 bases). CDR1 is MNHEY, CDR2 SMNVEV, per germline (reference sequence). The V gene lost 5 bases and the J gene lost 4 bases, with 11 bases spanning the gap. The CDR3 is 13 amino acids.

The V call is TRBV6-2 or TRBV6-3, the J call TRBJ2-5, with 11 nucleotides matching TRBD2. V was clipped by 5 bases and J by 7 bases; unmatched bases: 9. The CDR3 consists of 15 residues. CDR1 is MNHEY and CDR2 is SVGEGT in the germline V gene. The chain's CDR3 is CASSPLGLAEGTQYF. As DNA, the CDR3 is TGTGCCAGCAGTCCGCTGGGACTAGCGGAAGGGACCCAGTACTTC.

Concerning this clone: The same CDR3 also results from other DNA sequences found in this sample. This sequence joins TRBV11-2 and TRBJ1-1; unclear D gene. Germline V gene lookup returns CDR1 SGHAT and CDR2 FQNNGV. V lost 2 bases to trimming and J lost 1 base, with 5 bases between them. This CDR3 has 13 residues. CDR3 region: CASSLSRNTEAFF. The CDR3 DNA is TGTGCCAGCAGCTTATCGAGGAACACTGAAGCTTTCTTT.

The chain is built from TRBV15 and TRBJ2-7; D may be TRBD2 (6 bases). This CDR3 is 13 amino acids long. The germline V and J ends were trimmed by 1 base and 5 bases, with 9 bases remaining between them. Germline CDR1 and CDR2: LNHNV and YYDKDF (reference sequence). CDR3 amino acids: CATSRVRGNEQYF. In DNA form, the CDR3 reads TGTGCCACCAGCAGAGTTCGGGGGAACGAGCAGTACTTC.

The chain recombines TRBV7-9 with TRBJ2-7; 7 positions match TRBD1. CDR3 length equals 14 residues. The J segment lost 6 bases and the V segment lost 1 base, leaving 6 bases of the junction unmatched. Germline CDR1 and CDR2: SEHNR and FQNEAQ (reference sequence). The CDR3 spells CASSLGAGGSEQYF. CDR3 coding DNA: TGTGCCAGCAGCTTAGGGGCAGGGGGTAGCGAGCAGTACTTC.

This clone was picked up a small number of times. This chain uses TRBV7-8 with TRBJ1-2; 7 nucleotides agree with TRBD1. Unmatched junction bases numbered 6, after V lost 5 bases and J lost 0 bases. Germline loops: CDR1 SGHVS, CDR2 FQNEAQ. This CDR3 comprises 15 residues. CDR3 in DNA: TGTGCCAGCAGCCCAAGGGACAGCACTAACTATGGCTACACCTTC. It codes for CASSPRDSTNYGYTF.

The chain uses TRBV15 and TRBJ2-1; 12 positions agree with TRBD2. Per germline, CDR1 LNHNV and CDR2 YYDKDF (reference sequence). Unmatched junction bases numbered 13, after V lost 0 bases and J lost 4 bases. The CDR3 extends over 20 amino acids. The CDR3 DNA sequence: TGTGCCACCAGCAGAGATTGGACTAGCGGGATGGACGTTCGGTACAATGAGCAGTTCTTC. Encoded protein: CATSRDWTSGMDVRYNEQFF.

The table lists this clone with a few counts. V gene TRBV6-5 combines with J gene TRBJ2-7; TRBD1 aligns across 8 bases. Germline CDR1 MNHEY, CDR2 SVGAGI. V dropped 0 bases and J dropped 7; count of bases not matched to a gene: 5. The CDR3 contains 14 residues. CDR3 region: CASSYSRTGWEQYF. For the CDR3, the DNA is TGTGCCAGCAGTTACTCGAGGACAGGGTGGGAGCAGTACTTC.